Here is one T cell receptor (beta chain) with its context. The data derive from a study of cytomegalovirus exposure and HLA in healthy donors. Sequencing was performed with immunoSEQ multiplex PCR; in TCRdb, only in-frame clones are kept and a portion is missing. The sample consists of approximately 150,000 clones, under 95% of them appearing once. The source material was PBMCs. The clonotype originates from a woman aged 18-29 years in good health and CMV-seropositive.

The CDR3 nucleotides are TGTGCCAGCTCACCACTTTGGCAAACAGACTCTGGAAACACCATATATTTT. This codes for CASSPLWQTDSGNTIYF. The rearrangement links TRBV18 to TRBJ1-3; D remains unclear. The V end was cut by 1 base, the J end by 0 bases, with 13 bases between. CDR1 KGHSH and CDR2 LQKENI come from the germline V gene. This CDR3 contains 17 residues.